This entry describes one T cell receptor (beta chain). Its specificity is unknown. These data come from a study of shared clonotypes between healthy human individuals. Study background: The donor pool was made up of a couple of women and a few men aged 18 to 49. Each donor's CD8 memory used one plate, CD8 naive two, each CD4 subset three. Study findings and constraints: Compared with clonotypes that all four donors shared, non-shared clonotypes had lower generation probabilities. Owing to a small donor count, the genetic and exposure-history diversity represented was limited.

Libraries were prepared by immunoSEQ multiplex PCR; TCRdb keeps only in-frame clonotypes and omits some of them. Of over a million clones listed, about 80% are singletons. This CDR3 has 16 residues. V was pared by 3 bases and J by 11 bases, with 8 bases of the junction left unmatched. Germline CDR1 reads MGHRA; CDR2 reads YSYEKL. The specimen was memory CD4+ T cells from PBMCs. Subset here: CD45RA-negative fraction. V is TRBV4-1 and J is TRBJ2-6; 12 bases are a match to TRBD1. The origin of this receptor is a man younger than 30 in good health. Some clones in this sample may be carry-over from other donors' samples. CDR3 protein: CASSHQGRDRGHVLTF. In nucleotides, the CDR3 is TGCGCCAGCAGCCACCAAGGCCGGGACAGGGGGCACGTCCTGACTTTC.